This T cell receptor beta chain is drawn from a study of cytomegalovirus exposure and HLA in healthy donors. General study results and limits: Most likely, a cluster of highly shared sequence variants arose as a sequencing artifact. It was approximately 150 TCR beta chains that were listed as cytomegalovirus-associated.

About this clone itself: Its antigen is currently unknown.

PCR primers comprised 60 Vbeta and 13 Jbeta primers. Produced via immunoSEQ multiplex PCR; TCRdb's table is partial and in-frame only. The repertoire consists of fewer than 100,000 clones, with roughly 8.2% occurring once and the leading ten covering 2% to 2.5%. The V end was cut by 0 bases, the J end by 4 bases, with 12 bases between. This CDR3 is 15 amino acids long. The V gene's germline CDR1 is LGHNA and CDR2 YNFKEQ. Sequenced material: PBMCs. This sequence originates from a man between 50 and 59 years old in good health and CMV-seronegative. The chain recombines TRBV4-2 with TRBJ1-1; D is unclear. CDR3 coding DNA: TGTGCCAGCAGCCAAGATATGGGAGGTTCCACTGAAGCTTTCTTT. Translation gives CASSQDMGGSTEAFF.